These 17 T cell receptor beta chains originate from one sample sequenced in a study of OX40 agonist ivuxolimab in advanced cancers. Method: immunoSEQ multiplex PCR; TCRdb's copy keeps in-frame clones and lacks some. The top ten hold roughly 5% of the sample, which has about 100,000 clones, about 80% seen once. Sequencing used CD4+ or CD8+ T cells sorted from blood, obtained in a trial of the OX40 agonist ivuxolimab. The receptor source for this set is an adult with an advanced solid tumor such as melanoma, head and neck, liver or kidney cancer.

CDR3 bases: TGTGCCAGCGAAGGGGATTCGGGGAACACTGAAGCTTTCTTT. Amino acids: CASEGDSGNTEAFF. The chain couples TRBV6-4 to TRBJ1-1, with D tentatively TRBD1 (5 bases). CDR3 size: 14 residues. The germline V gene has CDR1 MRHNA and CDR2 SNTAGT. V lost 8 bases and J lost 1, with 14 bases in between.

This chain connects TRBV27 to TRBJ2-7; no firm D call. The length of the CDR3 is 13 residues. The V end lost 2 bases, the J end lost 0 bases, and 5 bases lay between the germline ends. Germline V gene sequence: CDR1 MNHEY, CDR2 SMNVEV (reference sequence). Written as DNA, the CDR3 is TGTGCCAGCAGTTTAGGGCCCTCCTACGAGCAGTACTTC. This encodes CASSLGPSYEQYF.

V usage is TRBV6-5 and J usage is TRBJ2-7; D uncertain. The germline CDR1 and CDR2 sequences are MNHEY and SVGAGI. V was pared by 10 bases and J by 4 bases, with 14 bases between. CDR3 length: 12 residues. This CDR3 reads CATISRPYEQYF. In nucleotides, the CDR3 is TGTGCCACCATATCCCGCCCATACGAGCAGTACTTC.

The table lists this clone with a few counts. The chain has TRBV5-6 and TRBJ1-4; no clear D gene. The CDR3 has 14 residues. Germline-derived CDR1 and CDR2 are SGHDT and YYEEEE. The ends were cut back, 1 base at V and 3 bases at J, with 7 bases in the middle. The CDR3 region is CASSLYRANEKLFF. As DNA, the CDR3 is TGTGCCAGCAGCTTGTACAGAGCTAATGAAAAACTGTTTTTT.

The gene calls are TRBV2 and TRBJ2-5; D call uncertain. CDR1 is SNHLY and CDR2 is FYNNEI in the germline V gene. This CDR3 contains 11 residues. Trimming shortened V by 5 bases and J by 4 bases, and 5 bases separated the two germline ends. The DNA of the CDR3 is TGTGCCAGCAGTTCCGGAGAGACCCAGTACTTC. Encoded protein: CASSSGETQYF.

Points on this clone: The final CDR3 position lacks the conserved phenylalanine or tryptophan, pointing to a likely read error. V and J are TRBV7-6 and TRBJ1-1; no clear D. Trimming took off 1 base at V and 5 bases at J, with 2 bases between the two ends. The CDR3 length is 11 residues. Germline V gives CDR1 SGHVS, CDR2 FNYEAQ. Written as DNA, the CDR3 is TGTGCCAGCAGCTTAGGGACTGAAGCTTTCTCT. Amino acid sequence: CASSLGTEAFS.

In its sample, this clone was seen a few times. CDR3 in amino acids: CASRLAGGLGTGELFF. The CDR3 DNA reads TGTGCCAGCAGACTAGCGGGGGGTCTTGGCACCGGGGAGCTGTTTTTT. The V call is TRBV7-3, the J call TRBJ2-2; TRBD2 aligns across 12 bases. The ends lost 6 bases at V and 4 bases at J; junction bases unmatched: 6. Germline CDR1 and CDR2: SGHTA and FQGTGA. The CDR3 is 16 amino acids.

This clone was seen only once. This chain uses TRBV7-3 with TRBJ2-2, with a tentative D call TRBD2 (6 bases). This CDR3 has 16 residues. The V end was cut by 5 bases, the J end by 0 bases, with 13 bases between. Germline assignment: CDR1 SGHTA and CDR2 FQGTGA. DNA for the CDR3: TGTGCCAGCAGCAAAGGCGGGGTCGCGAACACCGGGGAGCTGTTTTTT. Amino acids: CASSKGGVANTGELFF. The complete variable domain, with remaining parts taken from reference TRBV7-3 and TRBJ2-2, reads GAGVSQTPSNKVTEKGKYVELRCDPISGHTALYWYRQSLGQGPEFLIYFQGTGAADDSGLPNDRFFAVRPEGSVSTLKIQRTERGDSAVYLCASSKGGVANTGELFFGEGSRLTVL.

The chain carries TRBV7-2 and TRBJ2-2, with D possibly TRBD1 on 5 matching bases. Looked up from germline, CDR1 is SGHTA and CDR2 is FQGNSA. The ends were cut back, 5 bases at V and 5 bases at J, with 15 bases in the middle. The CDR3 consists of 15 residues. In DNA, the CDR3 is TGTGCCAGCAGCATAAGCAGGGTGGGAACCGGGGAGCTGTTTTTT. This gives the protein CASSISRVGTGELFF.

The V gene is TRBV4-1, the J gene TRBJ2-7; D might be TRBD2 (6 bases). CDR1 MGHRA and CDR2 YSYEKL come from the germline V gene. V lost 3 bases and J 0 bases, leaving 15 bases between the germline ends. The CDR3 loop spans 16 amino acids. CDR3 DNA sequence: TGCGCCAGCAGCCACAGGGACGGGGGAAACTCCTACGAGCAGTACTTC. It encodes CASSHRDGGNSYEQYF.

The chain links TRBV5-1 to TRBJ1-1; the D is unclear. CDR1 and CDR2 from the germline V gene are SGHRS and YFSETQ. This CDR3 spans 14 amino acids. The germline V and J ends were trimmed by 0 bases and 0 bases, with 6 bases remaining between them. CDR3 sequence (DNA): TGCGCCAGCAGCTTGGAACCGGTGAACACTGAAGCTTTCTTT. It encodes CASSLEPVNTEAFF.

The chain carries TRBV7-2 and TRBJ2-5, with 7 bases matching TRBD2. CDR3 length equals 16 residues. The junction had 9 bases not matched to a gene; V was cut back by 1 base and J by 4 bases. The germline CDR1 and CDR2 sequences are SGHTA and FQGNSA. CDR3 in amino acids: CASSLGLAVTGETQYF. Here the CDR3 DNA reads TGTGCCAGCAGCTTAGGCCTAGCGGTCACGGGAGAGACCCAGTACTTC.

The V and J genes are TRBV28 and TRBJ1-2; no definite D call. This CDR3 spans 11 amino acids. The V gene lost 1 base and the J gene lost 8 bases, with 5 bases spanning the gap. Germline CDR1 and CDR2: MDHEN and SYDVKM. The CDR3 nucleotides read TGTGCCAGCAGTTTATCCCAGGGCTACACCTTC. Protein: CASSLSQGYTF.

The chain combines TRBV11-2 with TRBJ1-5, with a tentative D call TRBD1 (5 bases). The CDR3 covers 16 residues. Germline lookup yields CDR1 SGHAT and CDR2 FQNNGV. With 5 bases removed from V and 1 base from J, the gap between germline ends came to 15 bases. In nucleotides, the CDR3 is TGTGCCAGCAGCCCGAGGCCGGGGGAAAGCAATCAGCCCCAGCATTTT. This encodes CASSPRPGESNQPQHF.

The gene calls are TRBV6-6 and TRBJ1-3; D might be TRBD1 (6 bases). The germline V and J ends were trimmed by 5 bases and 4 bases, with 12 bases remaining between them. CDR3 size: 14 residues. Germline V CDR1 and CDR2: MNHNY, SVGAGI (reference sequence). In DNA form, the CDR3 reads TGTGCCAGCAGTACCCCCGGGACAGGAAACACCATATATTTT. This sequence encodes CASSTPGTGNTIYF.

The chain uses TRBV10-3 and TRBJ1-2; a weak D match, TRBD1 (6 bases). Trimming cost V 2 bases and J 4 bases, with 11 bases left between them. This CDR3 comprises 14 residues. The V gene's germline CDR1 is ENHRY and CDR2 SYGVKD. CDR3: CAISEKGDRYGYTF. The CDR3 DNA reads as TGTGCCATCAGTGAGAAGGGGGATCGCTATGGCTACACCTTC.

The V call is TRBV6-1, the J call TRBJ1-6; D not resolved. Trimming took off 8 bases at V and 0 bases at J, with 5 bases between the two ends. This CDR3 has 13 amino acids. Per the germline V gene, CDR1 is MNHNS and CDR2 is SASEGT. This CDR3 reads CASQSSYNSPLHF. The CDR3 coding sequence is TGTGCCAGCCAGAGCTCCTATAATTCACCCCTCCACTTT.